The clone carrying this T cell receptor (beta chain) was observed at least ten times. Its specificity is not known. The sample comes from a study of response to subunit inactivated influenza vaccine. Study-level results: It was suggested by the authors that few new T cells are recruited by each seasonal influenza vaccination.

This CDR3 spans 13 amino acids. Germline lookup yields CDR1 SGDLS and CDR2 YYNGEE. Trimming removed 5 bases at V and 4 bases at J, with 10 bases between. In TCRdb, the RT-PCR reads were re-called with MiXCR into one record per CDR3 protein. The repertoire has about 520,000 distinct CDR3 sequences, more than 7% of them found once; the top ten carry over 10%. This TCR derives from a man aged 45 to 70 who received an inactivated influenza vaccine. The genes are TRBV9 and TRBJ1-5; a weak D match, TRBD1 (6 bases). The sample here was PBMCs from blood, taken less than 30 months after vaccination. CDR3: CASSFGQNQPQHF. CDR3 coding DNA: TGTGCCAGCAGTTTTGGACAGAATCAGCCCCAGCATTTT.